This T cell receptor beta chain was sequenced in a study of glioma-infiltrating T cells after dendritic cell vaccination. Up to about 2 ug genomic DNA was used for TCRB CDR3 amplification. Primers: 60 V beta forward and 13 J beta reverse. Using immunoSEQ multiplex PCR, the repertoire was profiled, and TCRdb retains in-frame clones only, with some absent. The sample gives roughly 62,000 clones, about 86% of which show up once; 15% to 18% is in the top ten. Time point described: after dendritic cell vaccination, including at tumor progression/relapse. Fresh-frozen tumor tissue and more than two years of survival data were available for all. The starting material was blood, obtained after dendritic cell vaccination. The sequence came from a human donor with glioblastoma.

The CDR3 loop is CASSLSGVINYGYTF. As DNA, the CDR3 is TGTGCCAGCAGTTTGTCGGGGGTAATTAACTATGGCTACACCTTC. The chain links TRBV27 to TRBJ1-2; perhaps TRBD1 as D (5 bases). V gave up 3 bases and J gave up 1 base, with 12 bases separating them. From germline, CDR1 is MNHEY and CDR2 SMNVEV (reference sequence). The CDR3 sequence is 15 residues long.